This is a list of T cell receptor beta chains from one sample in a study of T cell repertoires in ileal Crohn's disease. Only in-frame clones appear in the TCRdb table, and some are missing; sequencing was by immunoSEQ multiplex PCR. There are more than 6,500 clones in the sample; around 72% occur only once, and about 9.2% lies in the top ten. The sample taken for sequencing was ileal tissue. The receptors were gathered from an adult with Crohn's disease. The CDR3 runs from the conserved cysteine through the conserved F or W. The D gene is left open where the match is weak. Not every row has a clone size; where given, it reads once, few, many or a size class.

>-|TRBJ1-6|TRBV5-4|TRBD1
TGTGCCAGCAGCTTGACAGGGGGGGATTCACCCCTCCACTTT
CASSLTGGDSPLHF
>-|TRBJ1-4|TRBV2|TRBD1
TGTGCCAGCAGGAGGGGGCCTGATGAAAAACTGTTTTTT
CASRRGPDEKLFF
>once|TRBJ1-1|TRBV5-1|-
TGCGCCAGCAGTCCACAGGGAGGGAATACTGAAGCTTTCTTT
CASSPQGGNTEAFF
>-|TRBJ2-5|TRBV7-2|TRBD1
TGTGCCAGCAGATATAGGGGGCTTTATACAGAGACCCAGTACTTC
CASRYRGLYTETQYF
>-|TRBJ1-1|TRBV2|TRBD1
TGTGCCAGCAGTCAGACAGGGCGGGTTGAAGCTTTCTTT
CASSQTGRVEAFF
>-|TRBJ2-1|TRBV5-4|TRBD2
TGTGCCAGCAGCTCCGGACTAGCGGGGGCTTCCTACAATGAGCAGTTCTTC
CASSSGLAGASYNEQFF
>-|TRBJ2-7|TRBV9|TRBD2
TGTGCCAGCAAGTGGGAACTAGCGGGAGAGGTCGACGAGCAGTACTTC
CASKWELAGEVDEQYF
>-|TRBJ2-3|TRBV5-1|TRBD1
TGCGCCAGCAGCCGGGCCCCGGACAGGACGAGCACAGATACGCAGTATTTT
CASSRAPDRTSTDTQYF
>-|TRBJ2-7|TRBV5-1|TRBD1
TGCGCCAGCAGCTCCGGGACAGGGGGTCACTACGAGCAGTACTTC
CASSSGTGGHYEQYF
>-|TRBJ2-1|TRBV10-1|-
TGCGCCAGCAGTGAGCGACAGGCGTTTGGTGAGCAGTTCTTC
CASSERQAFGEQFF
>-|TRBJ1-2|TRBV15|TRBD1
TGTGCCACCAGCAGAGACGGGACAGGGGGCGAGACGGATGGCTACACCTTC
CATSRDGTGGETDGYTF
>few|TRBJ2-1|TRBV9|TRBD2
TGTGCCAGCAGCGTTCCCGGGGGGGCTGAGCAGTTCTTC
CASSVPGGAEQFF
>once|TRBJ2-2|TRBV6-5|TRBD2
TGTGCCAGCAGTTACCGAGGACTAGCCGGCGGGGAGCTGTTTTTT
CASSYRGLAGGELFF
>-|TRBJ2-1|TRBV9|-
TGTGCCAGCAGCGTCGTCCAGGGGTACAATGAGCAGTTCTTC
CASSVVQGYNEQFF
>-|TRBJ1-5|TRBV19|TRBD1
TGTGCCAGTAGTATAGAGGGACAGGGGAATCAGCCCCAGCATTTT
CASSIEGQGNQPQHF
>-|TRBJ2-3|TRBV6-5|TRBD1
TGTGCCAGCAGAGACCGGGACAGGGGTACAGATACGCAGTATTTT
CASRDRDRGTDTQYF
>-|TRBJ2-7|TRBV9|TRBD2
TGTGCCAGCAGCGTAGCCAGCGGGGGAACCTACGAGCAGTACTTC
CASSVASGGTYEQYF
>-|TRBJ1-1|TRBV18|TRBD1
TGTGCCAGCTCATCCACTTCCTACCGGGACAGGGGTACTGAAGCTTTCTTT
CASSSTSYRDRGTEAFF
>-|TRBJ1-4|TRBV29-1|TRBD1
TGCAGCGTTGAGGTCGCAGGGGGGTCGAATGAAAAACTGTTTTTT
CSVEVAGGSNEKLFF
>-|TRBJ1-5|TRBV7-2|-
TGTGCCAGCAGCTTAGGTCCAGGGGGCAATCAGCCCCAGCATTTT
CASSLGPGGNQPQHF
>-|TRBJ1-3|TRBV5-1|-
TGCGCCAGCAGCACCGGGGGACTTGGAAACACCATATATTTT
CASSTGGLGNTIYF
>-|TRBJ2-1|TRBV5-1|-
TGCGCCAGCAGCTTGGGGACGGGAGTATCGGATGAGCAGTTCTTC
CASSLGTGVSDEQFF
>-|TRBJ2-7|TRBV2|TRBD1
TGTGCCAGCAGTGGGGACAGCAAGGAGCAGTACTTC
CASSGDSKEQYF
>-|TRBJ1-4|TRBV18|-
TGTGCCAGCTCACCGGGACTTAATGAAAAACTGTTTTTT
CASSPGLNEKLFF